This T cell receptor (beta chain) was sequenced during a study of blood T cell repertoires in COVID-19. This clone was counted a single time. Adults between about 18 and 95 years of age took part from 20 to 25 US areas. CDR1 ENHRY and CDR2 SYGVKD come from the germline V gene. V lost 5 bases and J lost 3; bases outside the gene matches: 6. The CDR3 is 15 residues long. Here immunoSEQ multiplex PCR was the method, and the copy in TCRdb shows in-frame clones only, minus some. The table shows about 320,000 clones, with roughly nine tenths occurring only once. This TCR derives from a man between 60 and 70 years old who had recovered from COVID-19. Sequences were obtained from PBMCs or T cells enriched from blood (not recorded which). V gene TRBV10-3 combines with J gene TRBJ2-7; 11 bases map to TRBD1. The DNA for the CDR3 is TGTGCCATCAGTTACCACGGGACAGGGGGCTACGAGCAGTACTTC. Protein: CAISYHGTGGYEQYF.